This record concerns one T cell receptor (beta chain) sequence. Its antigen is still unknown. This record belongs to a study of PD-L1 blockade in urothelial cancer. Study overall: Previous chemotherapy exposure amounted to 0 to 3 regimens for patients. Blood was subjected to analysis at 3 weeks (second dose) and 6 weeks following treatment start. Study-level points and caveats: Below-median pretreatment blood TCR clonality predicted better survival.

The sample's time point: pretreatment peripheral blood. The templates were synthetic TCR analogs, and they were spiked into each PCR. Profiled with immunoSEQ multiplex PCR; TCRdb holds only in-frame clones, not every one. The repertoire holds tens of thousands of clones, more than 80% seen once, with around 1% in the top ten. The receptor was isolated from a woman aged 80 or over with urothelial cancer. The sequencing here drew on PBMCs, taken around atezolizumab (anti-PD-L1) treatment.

In DNA form, the CDR3 reads TGTGCTAGTGGGGTGGGAGGGCAGCCCCAGCATTTT. It codes for CASGVGGQPQHF. This chain links TRBV12-5 with TRBJ1-5; D ambiguous. There are 12 residues in the CDR3. Germline values: CDR1 LGHNT, CDR2 FRNRAP. V was pared by 6 bases and J by 7 bases, with 10 bases between.